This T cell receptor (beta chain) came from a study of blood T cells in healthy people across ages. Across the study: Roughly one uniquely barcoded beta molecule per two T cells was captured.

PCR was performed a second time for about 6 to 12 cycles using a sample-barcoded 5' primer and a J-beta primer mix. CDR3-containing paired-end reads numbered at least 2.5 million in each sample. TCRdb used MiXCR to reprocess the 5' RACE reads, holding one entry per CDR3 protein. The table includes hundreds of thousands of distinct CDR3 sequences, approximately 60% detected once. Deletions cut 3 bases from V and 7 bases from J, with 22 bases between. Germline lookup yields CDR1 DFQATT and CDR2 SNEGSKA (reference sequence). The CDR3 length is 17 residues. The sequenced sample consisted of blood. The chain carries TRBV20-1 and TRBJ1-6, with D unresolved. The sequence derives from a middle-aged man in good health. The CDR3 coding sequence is TGCAGTGCTAGGCTAGGAAGTGTGGGGTTTCCGAATTCACCCCTCCACTTT. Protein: CSARLGSVGFPNSPLHF.